This TCR beta chain derives from a study of T cell responses to AZD1222 COVID-19 vaccine. The ends lost 4 bases at V and 0 bases at J; junction bases unmatched: 8. Germline CDR1 and CDR2: LNHDA and SQIVND (reference sequence). The CDR3 contains 16 residues. For this clone: The antigen is unknown.

Study-wide points: Females made up more of the donors, who were largely white British, and clonal diversity may have come out too low. Spike-wide coverage was observed for vaccine-associated CD4 TCRs, with dominant responses at 160-218 and 743-854. Regions left unmutated in variants are reportedly the target of nearly half of spike-specific TCRs.

Assay: immunoSEQ multiplex PCR; the TCRdb copy retains only in-frame clones and omits some. The sample lists around 78,000 clones, almost 90% seen once, with around 1.5% in the top ten. Researchers grouped second doses given at about 4 or about 12 weeks into one pool. The sample here was peripheral blood, taken 28 days after the second AZD1222 dose. The V gene is TRBV19, the J gene TRBJ1-1; 7 positions match TRBD1. The source is an adult who received the AZD1222 COVID-19 vaccine. CDR3 loop: CASSTAPTGMNTEAFF. CDR3 sequence (DNA): TGTGCCAGTAGTACCGCCCCGACAGGGATGAACACTGAAGCTTTCTTT. Filled out from reference TRBV19 and TRBJ1-1, the complete variable domain reads DGGITQSPKYLFRKEGQNVTLSCEQNLNHDAMYWYRQDPGQGLRLIYYSQIVNDFQKGDIAEGYSVSREKKESFPLTVTSAQKNPTAFYLCASSTAPTGMNTEAFFGQGTRLTVV.